These T cell receptor beta chains were read from a single sample in a study of T cells after somatic rescue of genetic block. The repertoire was sequenced with immunoSEQ multiplex PCR; TCRdb's copy has only in-frame clones and lacks some. The repertoire holds around 70,000 clones, with under 95% as singletons. Sample: peripheral blood mononuclear cells (PBMCs). The receptor source for this set is a man aged 35 to 55. CDR3s include the opening cysteine and the closing phenylalanine or tryptophan. The D gene is left open where the match is weak. Clone size is shown for a subset of rows, as once, few, many or a class of expanded clone.

d_call,v_call,j_call,clone_size,cdr3_aa,cdr3_nt
.,TRBV15,TRBJ2-7,.,CATSRDRGSGVSEQYF,TGTGCCACCAGCAGAGATCGGGGGTCAGGAGTTTCCGAGCAGTACTTC
TRBD1,TRBV18,TRBJ2-1,.,CASSPGQGGLQQFF,TGTGCCAGCTCACCAGGACAGGGGGGATTGCAGCAGTTCTTC
.,TRBV27,TRBJ1-6,.,CASSERGTYYNSPLHF,TGTGCCAGCAGTGAAAGGGGGACCTACTATAATTCACCCCTCCACTTT
TRBD2,TRBV6-5,TRBJ2-2,few,CAVRGGTGELFF,TGTGCCGTGCGGGGGGGGACCGGGGAGCTGTTTTTT
.,TRBV5-6,TRBJ1-5,.,CASSLGPDWYSNQPQHF,TGTGCCAGCAGCTTGGGCCCCGATTGGTATAGCAATCAGCCCCAGCATTTT
.,TRBV30,TRBJ1-2,.,CAWRRWGREGYTF,TGTGCCTGGAGAAGGTGGGGCAGGGAGGGCTACACCTTC
TRBD1,TRBV2,TRBJ1-2,.,CASRRDRLNYGYTF,TGTGCCAGCAGACGGGACAGACTCAACTATGGCTACACCTTC
.,TRBV6-5,TRBJ1-2,.,CASSDRWENYGYTF,TGTGCCAGCAGTGATAGATGGGAGAACTATGGCTACACCTTC
.,TRBV30,TRBJ2-1,.,CAWNSITPQYNEQFF,TGTGCCTGGAATTCCATCACCCCTCAGTACAATGAGCAGTTCTTC
TRBD1,TRBV11-1,TRBJ2-7,.,CASSLGQTHEQYF,TGTGCCAGCAGCCTGGGACAGACGCACGAGCAGTACTTC
TRBD2,TRBV6-5,TRBJ2-5,.,CASTVAGGRKETQYF,TGTGCCAGCACAGTAGCGGGGGGGCGGAAGGAGACCCAGTACTTC
TRBD2,TRBV7-9,TRBJ2-4,.,CASSFSGGTSGLAKNIQYF,TGTGCCAGCAGCTTCTCTGGGGGGACTAGCGGCCTAGCCAAAAACATTCAGTACTTC
.,TRBV19,TRBJ1-2,.,CASSKRLYGYTF,TGTGCCAGTTCTAAGCGTCTCTATGGCTACACCTTC
.,TRBV11-2,TRBJ2-3,once,CASSGRFPSTDTQYF,TGTGCCAGCAGCGGCCGGTTCCCGAGCACAGATACGCAGTATTTT
.,TRBV25-1,TRBJ1-1,.,CASSPGGAPEAEAFF,TGTGCCAGCAGTCCCGGGGGAGCCCCGGAGGCTGAAGCTTTCTTT
.,TRBV5-4,TRBJ2-7,.,CASSLGPGPGNEQYF,TGTGCCAGCAGCTTGGGTCCAGGGCCAGGGAACGAGCAGTACTTC
.,TRBV4-1,TRBJ2-7,.,CASSQGPGDANYEQYF,TGCGCCAGCAGCCAAGGGCCGGGAGACGCCAACTACGAGCAGTACTTC
.,TRBV29-1,TRBJ2-3,.,CSVEGTQDRLLTDTQYF,TGCAGCGTTGAGGGGACCCAGGACCGACTACTCACAGATACGCAGTATTTT
TRBD2,TRBV10-1,TRBJ2-7,once,CASSESGGYEQYF,TGCGCCAGCAGTGAGAGCGGGGGCTACGAGCAGTACTTC
.,TRBV2,TRBJ1-1,.,CASSDPGAEAFF,TGTGCCAGCAGTGATCCGGGCGCTGAAGCTTTCTTT
TRBD1,TRBV5-6,TRBJ2-7,.,CASSLGDRSYEQYF,TGTGCCAGCAGCTTGGGGGACAGATCCTACGAGCAGTACTTC
.,TRBV18,TRBJ2-5,.,CASSLTLGREETQYF,TGTGCCAGCTCACTCACCTTGGGGAGAGAAGAGACCCAGTACTTC
TRBD1,TRBV29-1,TRBJ2-5,.,CSVEGTALQLYQETQYF,TGCAGCGTCGAGGGGACAGCGCTACAGCTTTACCAAGAGACCCAGTACTTC
.,TRBV28,TRBJ1-5,.,CASRGGLMGNQPQHF,TGTGCCAGCAGGGGGGGCCTGATGGGCAATCAGCCCCAGCATTTT
.,TRBV5-4,TRBJ2-7,.,CASSLMAGKTYEQYF,TGTGCCAGCAGCTTGATGGCGGGGAAGACCTACGAGCAGTACTTC
TRBD2,TRBV11-2,TRBJ2-7,.,CASSSGLAGGVEQYF,TGTGCCAGCAGCTCGGGACTAGCGGGAGGAGTCGAGCAGTACTTC
TRBD1,TRBV6-6,TRBJ2-7,.,CASSYRDRPYEQYF,TGTGCCAGCAGTTACAGGGACAGGCCCTACGAGCAGTACTTC
.,TRBV18,TRBJ1-5,.,CASSPGTPGSNQPQHF,TGTGCCAGCTCACCAGGGACACCAGGGAGCAATCAGCCCCAGCATTTT
TRBD1,TRBV19,TRBJ2-7,.,CASSTIGTAYEQYF,TGTGCCAGTAGCACAATCGGGACAGCCTACGAGCAGTACTTC
.,TRBV2,TRBJ1-2,.,CASGGAGLGGYTF,TGTGCCAGCGGGGGGGCAGGGCTTGGAGGCTACACCTTC
.,TRBV30,TRBJ2-3,.,CAWAGRSSTDTQYF,TGTGCCTGGGCAGGGAGGTCTAGCACAGATACGCAGTATTTT
TRBD2,TRBV4-2,TRBJ2-3,.,CASSQEDGLAGGDTQYF,TGTGCCAGCAGCCAAGAAGACGGGCTAGCGGGTGGAGATACGCAGTATTTT
TRBD1,TRBV5-1,TRBJ2-7,.,CASSEPGQTYEQYF,TGCGCCAGCAGCGAACCGGGACAGACCTACGAGCAGTACTTC
TRBD1,TRBV5-6,TRBJ1-2,.,CASSPLDRDYGYTF,TGTGCCAGCAGCCCGCTGGACAGGGACTATGGCTACACCTTC
TRBD1,TRBV11-3,TRBJ2-2,.,CASSGQGTGELFF,TGTGCCAGCAGCGGACAGGGTACCGGGGAGCTGTTTTTT
.,TRBV14,TRBJ2-1,.,CASSQDPANYNEQFF,TGTGCCAGCAGCCAAGATCCGGCTAACTACAATGAGCAGTTCTTC
.,TRBV18,TRBJ1-2,.,CASSPGTASSRYGYTF,TGTGCCAGCTCACCAGGGACGGCTTCCTCCCGCTATGGCTACACCTTC
.,TRBV30,TRBJ1-2,.,CAWNVGLRYGYTF,TGTGCCTGGAATGTGGGACTGAGGTATGGCTACACCTTC
.,TRBV28,TRBJ2-2,.,CASSFLAGTFGTGELFF,TGTGCCAGCAGTTTCCTGGCGGGGACCTTTGGCACCGGGGAGCTGTTTTTT
TRBD2,TRBV4-3,TRBJ2-1,.,CASSLTSGSYNEQFF,TGCGCCAGCAGCCTGACTAGCGGTTCCTACAATGAGCAGTTCTTC
.,TRBV4-1,TRBJ2-3,.,CASSQDWGLAADTQYF,TGCGCCAGCAGCCAAGATTGGGGACTCGCGGCGGATACGCAGTATTTT
.,TRBV18,TRBJ2-4,.,CASSPMGGLAKNIQYF,TGTGCCAGCTCACCAATGGGCGGATTAGCCAAAAACATTCAGTACTTC
TRBD2,TRBV4-3,TRBJ2-7,.,CASSPRLANTAGEQYF,TGCGCCAGCAGCCCCAGACTAGCCAACACCGCGGGTGAGCAGTACTTC
.,TRBV28,TRBJ2-3,once,CASSLPGTTTQYF,TGTGCCAGCAGTTTGCCTGGGACAACTACCCAGTATTTT
.,TRBV28,TRBJ1-5,.,CASSPTGGWVQPQHF,TGTGCCAGCAGCCCCACGGGTGGGTGGGTTCAGCCCCAGCATTTT
TRBD2,TRBV6-5,TRBJ2-7,.,CASSRGTSYEQYF,TGTGCCAGCAGTCGAGGGACTAGCTACGAGCAGTACTTC